This T cell receptor (beta chain) is from a study of T cell responses to AZD1222 COVID-19 vaccine. Whole-study results and caveats: Spike as a whole was targeted by vaccine-associated CD4 TCRs, dominant at 160-218 and 743-854.

In regard to this clone: The target antigen is unknown.

After removal of 6 bases from V and 7 bases from J, the junction contained 6 bases not matched to a gene. The CDR3 length is 12 residues. Looked up from germline, CDR1 is MNHEY and CDR2 is SVGEGT. Profiling relied on immunoSEQ multiplex PCR, and the TCRdb table lists in-frame clones only, not all of them. Of 95,000 to 150,000 clones in the sample, over 75% were seen once. The source is an adult in good health. This sample comprised peripheral blood, obtained on day 0 of AZD1222 vaccination. The V gene is TRBV6-2 or TRBV6-3, the J gene TRBJ2-7; 7 bases agree with TRBD1. CDR3 nucleotides: TGTGCCAGCAGCCTCGGGACAGCTGAGCAGTACTTC. Protein: CASSLGTAEQYF.